The following is a T cell receptor beta chain sequence with its context. Seattle patients were enrolled during active infection and followed longitudinally. The V segment lost 1 base and the J segment 4 bases; nucleotides outside the gene matches: 2. The germline V gene encodes CDR1 SGHVS and CDR2 FQNEAQ. CDR3 length: 14 amino acids. These data come from a study of blood T cell repertoires in COVID-19. Study in general: Samples taken during acute and convalescent COVID-19 were collected in the United States, Italy and Spain.

Data came from immunoSEQ multiplex PCR; TCRdb stores just in-frame clones and leaves some out. The data contain 250,000 to 300,000 clones, 85% to 90% of them singletons. Specimen: peripheral blood. The chain joins TRBV7-8 to TRBJ1-1; 8 positions match TRBD1. This TCR was recovered from a woman in her twenties or thirties with COVID-19, enrolled during active disease. The CDR3 DNA follows: TGTGCCAGCAGCTTAGGGACAGGGTCCACTGAAGCTTTCTTT. This translates into CASSLGTGSTEAFF.